The rows below give T cell receptor beta chains drawn from one sample of a study of monozygotic twins with inflammatory bowel disease. TCRdb re-called the 5' RACE reads; one entry per CDR3 protein, DNA not given. This sample's table has about 85,000 distinct CDR3 sequences. Sequencing was performed on blood. All receptors come from a human donor with ulcerative colitis or Crohn's disease, or a healthy co-twin of an affected twin (not recorded which). Each CDR3 is given with its conserved first and last residue.

J gene,V gene,CDR3 protein
TRBJ1-6,TRBV20-1,CSATGTANSPLHF
TRBJ2-7,TRBV9,CASSVGLQDSYEQYF
TRBJ2-3,TRBV11-2,CASSQLGLAGRADTQYF
TRBJ1-2,TRBV12-3/TRBV12-4,CASSLGRQGTIYGYTF
TRBJ2-7,TRBV7-9,CASSFTGASGEQYF
TRBJ1-1,TRBV7-9,CASSLVRTSLEAFF
TRBJ2-1,TRBV11-3,CASSLDQGGSSVINEQFF
TRBJ1-2,TRBV3-1,CASSQERGSGGYTF
TRBJ2-7,TRBV5-6,CASSFRDRPYEQYF
TRBJ1-1,TRBV5-1,CASSKGDTEAFF
TRBJ1-1,TRBV12-3/TRBV12-4,CASSAPGQGFRNTEAFF
TRBJ1-5,TRBV5-6,CASSSGQLSNQPQHF
TRBJ1-1,TRBV20-1,CSAEPAQAKNTEAFF
TRBJ2-5,TRBV12-3/TRBV12-4,CASRKGSLETQYF
TRBJ2-1,TRBV29-1,CSGSPSGQGGGEQFF
TRBJ2-3,TRBV5-1,CASSFGQRADTQYF
TRBJ1-1,TRBV19,CASSLRDRRDGTEAFF
TRBJ1-2,TRBV11-2,CASSSPFHRDSDYGYTF
TRBJ2-1,TRBV2,CASRGSGLYNEQFF
TRBJ1-2,TRBV4-1,CASSQDGTDYGYTF
TRBJ2-5,TRBV27,CASSPALGGQETQYF
TRBJ2-5,TRBV5-6,CASSRGLAGQETQYF
TRBJ1-2,TRBV11-2,CASSLTGGRASGLGYTF
TRBJ1-2,TRBV19,CASSSQSDGSSGGYTF
TRBJ1-1,TRBV6-1,CASSSPPGRDTEAFF
TRBJ1-4,TRBV4-2,CASSPWREGGEKLFF